The T cell receptor beta chain described here comes from a study of beta chain features in type 1 diabetes. Study findings and constraints: Significant though moderate, a shortening of TCRB CDR3s appeared in all four CD4+ subsets of Type 1 diabetes patients.

This clone turned up a few times. The antigen remains unidentified. Sequencing targeted expressed TCRB transcripts, as all isolated RNA had been reverse transcribed. Assay: immunoSEQ multiplex PCR; the TCRdb copy retains only in-frame clones and omits some. The sample has about 160,000 clones; 6.5% to 10% are singletons. The germline CDR1 and CDR2 sequences are KGHSH and LQKENI. The CDR3 has 14 amino acids. Trimming took off 2 bases at V and 5 bases at J, with 12 bases between the two ends. The origin of this receptor is a woman aged 18-35 years with type 1 diabetes. Specimen: central memory CD4+ T cells from blood. The chain is built from TRBV18 and TRBJ2-5, with D maybe TRBD1 (6 bases). CDR3 bases: TGTGCCAGCTCACCAGCGGCAGGGGCCGAGACCCAGTACTTC. As protein: CASSPAAGAETQYF.